Reported below is one T cell receptor (beta chain). The antigen remains undetermined. The time point here: recipient sample about 28 days before transplant, after cytoreduction. Assay used: immunoSEQ multiplex PCR; TCRdb lists only in-frame clones, some missing. The data show about 27,000 clones, less than 75% seen once. The data were obtained in a study of T cell clonotyping in hematopoietic cell transplantation. Study results and caveats: CD4 and CD8 repertoire contributions could not be separated without sorting.

The germline CDR1 and CDR2 sequences are SGHAT and FQNNGV. Trimming pared 0 bases from V and 3 bases from J, leaving 12 bases between. This CDR3 region has 15 residues. Specimen: peripheral blood mononuclear cells, collected before stem cell transplant. This TCR derives from a man over 45 with myelodysplastic syndrome. Some clones in this sample may be carry-over from other donors' samples. This chain uses TRBV11-2 with TRBJ2-7; D gene uncertain. The CDR3 bases are TGTGCCAGCAGCTTAGATCGGTCCCCCGGCTACGAGCAGTACTTC. Its protein is CASSLDRSPGYEQYF.